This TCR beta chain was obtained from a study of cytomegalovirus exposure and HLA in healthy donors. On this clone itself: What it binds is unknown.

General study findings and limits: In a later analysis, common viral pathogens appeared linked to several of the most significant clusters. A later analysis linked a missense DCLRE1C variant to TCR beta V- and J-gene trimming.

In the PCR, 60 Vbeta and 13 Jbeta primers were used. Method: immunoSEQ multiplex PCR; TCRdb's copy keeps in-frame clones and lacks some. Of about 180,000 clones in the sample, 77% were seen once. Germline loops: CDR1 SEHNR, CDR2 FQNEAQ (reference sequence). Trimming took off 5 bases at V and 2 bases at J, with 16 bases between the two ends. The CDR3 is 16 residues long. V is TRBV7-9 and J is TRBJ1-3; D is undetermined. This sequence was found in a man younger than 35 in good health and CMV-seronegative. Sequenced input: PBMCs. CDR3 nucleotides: TGTGCCAGCAGCCCCCCCGGGAAGACTGCTGGAAACACCATATATTTT. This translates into CASSPPGKTAGNTIYF.